This TCR beta chain is drawn from a study of blood T cell repertoires in COVID-19 (dated by TCRdb to 2019 to 2021). Describing the broader study: Samples from collaborators originated in the United States, Italy and Spain and spanned both the acute and convalescent phases of COVID-19. The prospective study material was composed of cDNA or gDNA derived from T cells, B-cell-depleted T cells, or PBMCs. Subjects who had been exposed to COVID-19, were actively infected with it, or had recovered from it provided the deeply sampled blood TCRbeta repertoires that made up the dataset. The repertoires were made available in a free public database intended to serve as a resource for research on the immune response to SARS-CoV-2. Samples were obtained from the ongoing ImmuneRACE study (first 160 participants) and from about 1,300 subjects provided by 6 global collaborators. Nearly every sample came with metadata listing a de-identified subject ID, COVID-19 status, age in years and sex. Where available, HLA class I and class II types were obtained from metadata supplied by the sample provider rather than from assay-based typing.

TCRbeta CDR3 regions were amplified from genomic DNA by means of the immunoSEQ Assay, a bias-controlled multiplex PCR. In the paper's pipeline: Nucleated cell counts per sample were estimated from amplification of reference gene primers within the assay. Sequence reads were collapsed and filtered to measure the absolute abundance of every unique TCRbeta CDR3 rearrangement. For each sample, productive Simpson clonality was calculated as the square root of Simpson's diversity index across productive rearrangements. This immuneACCESS table, as held by TCRdb, lists in-frame sequences with V and J called but not all clones. Of the missing ones, under half trace to an unresolved V gene in checked studies; the others have no known cause. That table furnishes V, J and clone size, whereas the DNA furnished D and trimming. Across this sample there are about 39,000 clones, with 75% to 85% seen only once. Around 20% of the sample belongs to the ten largest clones.

Relative to germline, V is 0 bases shorter and J is 8 bases shorter, with 8 bases between their ends. The germline V gene (reference sequence) yields PRHDT for CDR1 and FYEKMQ for CDR2. The CDR3, from cysteine to phenylalanine, totals 14 residues. The read is trimmed to its CDR3 DNA, 42 bases read in frame from base 1. As concerns this clone: The antigen it recognizes is unknown. Base qualities are not recorded, but no much larger clone differs from it by a single base.

Collaborating institutions collected whole blood in K2EDTA tubes following their own protocols. Collaborator samples were shipped for TCRbeta analysis as frozen whole blood, isolated PBMCs, or DNA extracted from either sample type. Overall results and qualifications from the work: How much clinical and demographic metadata was included differed by source and by participant, and the metadata was provided uncurated.

The chain is assembled from TRBV13 and TRBJ1-6; the D segment cannot be called with confidence. The sequenced sample was peripheral blood. This receptor was taken from a man between 70 and 80 years old with acute or convalescent COVID-19. The CDR3 here reads CASSLGPRDSPLHF. The DNA sequence is as follows: TGTGCCAGCAGCTTAGGCCCGAGGGATTCACCCCTCCACTTT.